What follows describes a single TCR beta chain. The data originate from a study of CD8 T cells in Susac syndrome. Study background: Each patient with Susac syndrome, at the time of blood draw, was therapy-naive, on corticosteroids, or on intravenous immunoglobulin alone.

Negative isolation yielded CD8+ and CD4+ T cells; FACS enriched TEMRA cells. Germline CDR1 reads SEHNR; CDR2 reads FQNEAQ (reference sequence). Trimming removed 0 bases at V and 3 bases at J, with 6 bases between. The CDR3 spans 13 residues. Random-hexamer reverse transcription was applied to about 0.5 to 1 ug RNA. One entry per CDR3 protein results from TCRdb running MiXCR on the immunoSEQ multiplex PCR reads. This table has 170,000 or so distinct CDR3 sequences, roughly 92% appearing once. V gene TRBV7-9 combines with J gene TRBJ2-7; D is uncertain. Sequenced: CD4+ T cells from PBMCs. The source of this sequence is a human donor with Susac syndrome. The CDR3, as DNA: TGTGCCAGCAGCTTAGCTTGGGGCTACGAGCAGTACTTC. Encoded protein: CASSLAWGYEQYF. The full variable domain, completed using reference TRBV7-9 and TRBJ2-7, is DTGVSQNPRHKITKRGQNVTFRCDPISEHNRLYWYRQTLGQGPEFLTYFQNEAQLEKSRLLSDRFSAERPKGSFSTLEIQRTEQGDSAMYLCASSLAWGYEQYFGPGTRLTVT.